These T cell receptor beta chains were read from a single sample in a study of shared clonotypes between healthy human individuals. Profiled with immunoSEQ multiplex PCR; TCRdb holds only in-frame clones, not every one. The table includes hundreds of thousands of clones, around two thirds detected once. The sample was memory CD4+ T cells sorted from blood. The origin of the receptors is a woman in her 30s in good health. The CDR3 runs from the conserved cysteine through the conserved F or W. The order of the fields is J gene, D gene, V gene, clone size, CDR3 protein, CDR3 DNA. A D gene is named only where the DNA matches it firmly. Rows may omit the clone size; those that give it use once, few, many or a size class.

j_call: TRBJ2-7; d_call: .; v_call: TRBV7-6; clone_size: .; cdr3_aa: CASSLGQHYEQYF; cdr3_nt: TGTGCCAGCAGCTTAGGGCAGCACTACGAGCAGTACTTC
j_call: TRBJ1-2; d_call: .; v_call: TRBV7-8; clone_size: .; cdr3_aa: CASSRTLGGSGYGYTF; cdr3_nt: TGTGCCAGCAGCCGTACTTTGGGGGGCTCGGGCTATGGCTACACCTTC
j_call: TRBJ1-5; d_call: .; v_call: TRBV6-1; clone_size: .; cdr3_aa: CASSEVGSINQPQHF; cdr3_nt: TGTGCCAGCAGTGAAGTAGGGTCAATTAATCAGCCCCAGCATTTT
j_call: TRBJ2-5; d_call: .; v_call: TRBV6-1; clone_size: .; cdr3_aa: CASREPGRGQWVGGKTQYF; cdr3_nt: TGTGCCAGCAGGGAACCGGGACGGGGCCAGTGGGTTGGGGGCAAGACCCAGTACTTC
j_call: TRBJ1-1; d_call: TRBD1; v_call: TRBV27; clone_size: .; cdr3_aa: CASSFVDRPAEAFF; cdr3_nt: TGTGCCAGCAGTTTTGTGGACAGGCCGGCCGAAGCTTTCTTT
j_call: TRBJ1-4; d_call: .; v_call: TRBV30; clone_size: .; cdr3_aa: CAWSGTATNEKLFF; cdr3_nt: TGTGCCTGGAGTGGGACAGCAACTAATGAAAAACTGTTTTTT
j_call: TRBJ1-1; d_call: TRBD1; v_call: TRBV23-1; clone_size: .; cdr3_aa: CASSQSEVGQGIMNTEAFF; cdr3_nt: TGCGCCAGCAGTCAATCGGAGGTAGGACAGGGGATAATGAACACTGAAGCTTTCTTT
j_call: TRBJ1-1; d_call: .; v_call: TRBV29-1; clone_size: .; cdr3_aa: CSVCYRGDTEAFF; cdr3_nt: TGCAGCGTTTGTTATAGGGGGGACACTGAAGCTTTCTTT
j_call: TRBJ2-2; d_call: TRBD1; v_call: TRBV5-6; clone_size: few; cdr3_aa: CASSPNMAGGTGELFF; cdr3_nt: TGTGCCAGCAGCCCCAACATGGCAGGGGGAACCGGGGAGCTGTTTTTT
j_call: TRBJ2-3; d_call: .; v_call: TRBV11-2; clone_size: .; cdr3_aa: CASSLEGAITDTQYF; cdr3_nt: TGTGCCAGCAGCTTAGAGGGGGCTATCACAGATACGCAGTATTTT
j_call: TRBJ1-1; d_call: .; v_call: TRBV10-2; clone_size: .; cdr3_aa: CASSENSGTEAFF; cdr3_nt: TGCGCCAGCAGTGAGAACAGCGGGACTGAAGCTTTCTTT
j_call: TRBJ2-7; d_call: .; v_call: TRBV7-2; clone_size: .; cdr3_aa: CASSQDWRNYRNFYEQYF; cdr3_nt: TGTGCCAGCAGCCAAGATTGGAGGAACTACCGAAACTTTTACGAGCAGTACTTC
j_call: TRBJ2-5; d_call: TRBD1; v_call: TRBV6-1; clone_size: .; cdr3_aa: CASRSWGTGRETQYF; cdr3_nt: TGTGCCAGCAGGTCCTGGGGGACAGGGAGGGAGACCCAGTACTTC
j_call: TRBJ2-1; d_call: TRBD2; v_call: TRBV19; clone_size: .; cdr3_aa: CASRATFSGIGSYNEQFF; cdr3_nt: TGTGCCAGTAGAGCTACCTTTAGCGGGATCGGGTCCTACAATGAGCAGTTCTTC
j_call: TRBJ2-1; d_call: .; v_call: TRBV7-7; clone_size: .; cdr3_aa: CASSLGGVNEQFF; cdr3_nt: TGTGCCAGCAGCCTGGGAGGAGTGAATGAGCAGTTCTTC
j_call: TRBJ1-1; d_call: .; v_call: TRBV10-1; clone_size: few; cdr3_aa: CASSVRGPGTEAFF; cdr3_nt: TGCGCCAGCAGTGTTCGGGGCCCGGGGACTGAAGCTTTCTTT
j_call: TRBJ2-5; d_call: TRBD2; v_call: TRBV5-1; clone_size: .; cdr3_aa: CASSDPSGPAQETQYF; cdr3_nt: TGCGCCAGCAGCGACCCTAGCGGGCCGGCCCAAGAGACCCAGTACTTC
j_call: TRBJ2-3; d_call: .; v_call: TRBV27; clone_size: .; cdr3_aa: CASFQRDTRTDTQYF; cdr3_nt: TGTGCCAGCTTTCAGAGGGACACCCGCACAGATACGCAGTATTTT
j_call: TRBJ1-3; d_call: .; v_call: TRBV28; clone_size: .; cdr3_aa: CASSFYRFSGNTIYF; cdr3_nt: TGTGCCAGCAGTTTCTACAGGTTCTCTGGAAACACCATATATTTT
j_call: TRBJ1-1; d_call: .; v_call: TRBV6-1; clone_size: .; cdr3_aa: CASAEPPGHTEAFF; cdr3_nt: TGTGCCAGCGCTGAACCTCCGGGACATACCGAAGCTTTCTTT
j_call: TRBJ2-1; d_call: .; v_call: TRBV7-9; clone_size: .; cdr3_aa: CASSLRPQAGSKYEQFF; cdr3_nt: TGTGCCAGCAGCTTAAGGCCCCAGGCAGGGTCGAAGTATGAGCAGTTCTTC
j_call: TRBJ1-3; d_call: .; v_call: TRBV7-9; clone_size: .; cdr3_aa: CASSLRGAGNTIYF; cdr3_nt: TGTGCCAGCAGCTTAAGGGGGGCTGGAAACACCATATATTTT
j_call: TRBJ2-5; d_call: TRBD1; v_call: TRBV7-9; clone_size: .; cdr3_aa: CASSLAGQGWETQYF; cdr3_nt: TGTGCCAGCAGCTTAGCAGGACAGGGCTGGGAGACCCAGTACTTC
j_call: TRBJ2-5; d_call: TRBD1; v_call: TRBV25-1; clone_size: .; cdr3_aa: CASSEDREFETQYF; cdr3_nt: TGTGCCAGCAGTGAGGACAGGGAATTTGAGACCCAGTACTTC
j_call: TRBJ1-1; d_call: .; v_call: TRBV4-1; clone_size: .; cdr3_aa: CASSRTPGRGTEAFF; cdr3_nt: TGCGCCAGCAGCCGAACACCGGGACGGGGCACTGAAGCTTTCTTT
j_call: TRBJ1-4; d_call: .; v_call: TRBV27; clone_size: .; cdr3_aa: CASGAGARNEKLFF; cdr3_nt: TGTGCCAGCGGCGCAGGAGCCAGAAATGAAAAACTGTTTTTT
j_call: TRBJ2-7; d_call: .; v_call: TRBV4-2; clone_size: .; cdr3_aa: CASSQEPGDIYEQYF; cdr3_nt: TGTGCCAGCAGCCAAGAGCCAGGGGATATCTACGAGCAGTACTTC
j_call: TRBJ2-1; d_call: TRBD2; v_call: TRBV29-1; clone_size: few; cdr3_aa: CSVVSGLAGGGAQFF; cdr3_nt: TGCAGCGTTGTCTCGGGACTAGCGGGAGGTGGTGCGCAGTTCTTC
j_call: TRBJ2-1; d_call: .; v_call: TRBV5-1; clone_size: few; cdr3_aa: CASSIASVGYNEQFF; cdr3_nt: TGCGCCAGCAGCATAGCTAGCGTGGGTTACAATGAGCAGTTCTTC
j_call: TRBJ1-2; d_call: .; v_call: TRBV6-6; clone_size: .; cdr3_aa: CASSTPDSYGYTF; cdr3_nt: TGTGCCAGCAGTACCCCGGACAGCTATGGCTACACCTTC
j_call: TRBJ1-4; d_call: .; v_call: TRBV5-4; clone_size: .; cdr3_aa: CASSLRTAEKLFF; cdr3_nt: TGTGCCAGCAGCTTAAGGACAGCTGAAAAACTGTTTTTT
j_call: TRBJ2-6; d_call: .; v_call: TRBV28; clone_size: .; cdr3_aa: CASRGGWSGANVLTF; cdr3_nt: TGTGCCAGCAGGGGCGGGTGGTCTGGGGCCAACGTCCTGACTTTC
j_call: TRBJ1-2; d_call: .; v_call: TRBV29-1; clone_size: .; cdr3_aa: CSVVTNYGYTF; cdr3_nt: TGCAGCGTGGTTACTAACTATGGCTACACCTTC
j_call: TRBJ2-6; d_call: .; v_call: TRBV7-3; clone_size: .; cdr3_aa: CASSDGANVLTF; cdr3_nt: TGTGCCAGCAGCGATGGGGCCAACGTCCTGACTTTC